This T cell receptor (beta chain) was recovered during a study of vaccination effects on CD4 cells after COVID-19. Study-wide results and limits: Marked clonal contraction was seen in infection- and vaccine-induced clones late after vaccination.

Following culture for about 11 days, CD4+ T cells were isolated. The person's infection with SARS-CoV-2, confirmed by PCR, took place between March and December 2020. Each participant was given two doses of one vaccine (BNT162b2 or mRNA-1273). Each culture had half its medium swapped for IL-2 medium on days 3 and 7. Germline V CDR1 and CDR2: LNHDA, SQIVND (reference sequence). The CDR3 consists of 17 residues. Trimming shortened V by 4 bases and J by 5 bases, and 21 bases separated the two germline ends. Comment on this clone: Its antigen is currently unknown.

This table comes from immunoSEQ multiplex PCR, and its TCRdb copy is limited to in-frame clones, with some not included. The data show about 50,000 clones, around 70% seen once. Sequenced here: CD4+ T cells from PBMCs cultured without peptide, sampled after COVID-19 vaccination. This chain connects TRBV19 to TRBJ1-5, with D perhaps TRBD1 (5 bases). This receptor was identified in a human donor who had a prior SARS-CoV-2 infection. In nucleotides, the CDR3 is TGTGCCAGTAGTACCGCCCGGTTAACAGGCGGTCATCAGCCCCAGCATTTT. It encodes CASSTARLTGGHQPQHF.